Listed below are T cell receptor beta chains from one sample, sequenced in a study of identical twins. TCRdb re-derived calls from the 5' RACE reads in MiXCR, one entry per CDR3 protein. The top ten clones hold more than 0.25% of a sample with approximately 1.8 million distinct CDR3 sequences, roughly a third of them seen once. The source material was cord blood. Receptors were obtained from a newborn girl in good health. Each CDR3 is given with its conserved first and last residue. A D gene is named only where the DNA matches it firmly. Clone sizes are given selectively: once, few, many, or a class where the clone is expanded.

V: TRBV13
size: few
D: NA
J: TRBJ2-7
DNA: TGTGCCAGCAGCTTAAAGAGGGTAGGGCGGGCCTACGAGCAGTACTTC
CDR3: CASSLKRVGRAYEQYF

V: TRBV5-1
size: once
D: TRBD2
J: TRBJ2-2
DNA: TGCGCCAGCAGCTCTAGCGGGACGAACACCGGGGAGCTGTTTTTT
CDR3: CASSSSGTNTGELFF

V: TRBV20-1
size: NA
D: NA
J: TRBJ2-7
DNA: TGCAGTGCTAGAGTACCAGGGGACCACGAGCAGTACTTC
CDR3: CSARVPGDHEQYF

V: TRBV7-2
size: many
D: NA
J: TRBJ2-4
DNA: TGTGCCAGCAGCTTATTGGGGAAGGGAGCCAAAAACATTCAGTACTTC
CDR3: CASSLLGKGAKNIQYF

V: TRBV20-1
size: few
D: NA
J: TRBJ1-5
DNA: TGCAGTGCTAGGCTGGGGATTCGCAATCAGCCCCAGCATTTT
CDR3: CSARLGIRNQPQHF

V: TRBV5-1
size: NA
D: NA
J: TRBJ2-5
DNA: TGCGCCAGCAGTCTACCTCCCTTGGGACGGGGAGAGACCCAGTACTTC
CDR3: CASSLPPLGRGETQYF

V: TRBV24-1
size: NA
D: NA
J: TRBJ2-1
DNA: TGTGCCACCAGTGATGCCACGGGGAATGAGCAGTTCTTC
CDR3: CATSDATGNEQFF

V: TRBV15
size: NA
D: NA
J: TRBJ1-2
DNA: TGTGCCACCAGCAGAGATATGGGTCTAACAGGGAAGGGCTATGGCTACACCTTC
CDR3: CATSRDMGLTGKGYGYTF

V: TRBV28
size: few
D: NA
J: TRBJ1-2
DNA: TGTGCCAGCAGTTTAAGTGGAGAGGGCTACTATGGCTACACCTTC
CDR3: CASSLSGEGYYGYTF

V: TRBV20-1
size: NA
D: NA
J: TRBJ1-5
DNA: TGCAGTGCTAGAAGGCAGCCCAATCAGCCCCAGCATTTT
CDR3: CSARRQPNQPQHF

V: TRBV11-2
size: few
D: NA
J: TRBJ2-5
DNA: TGTGCCAGCAGCTTAGATCTCAGGGGGAGGGAGACCCAGTACTTC
CDR3: CASSLDLRGRETQYF

V: TRBV12-3/TRBV12-4
size: many
D: NA
J: TRBJ2-7
DNA: TGTGCCAGCAGCCGGGGACTTCCCTACGAGCAGTACTTC
CDR3: CASSRGLPYEQYF

V: TRBV29-1
size: many
D: NA
J: TRBJ2-7
DNA: TGCAGCGTTGGTGTCAGCTCCTACGAGCAGTACTTC
CDR3: CSVGVSSYEQYF

V: TRBV4-2
size: few
D: NA
J: TRBJ1-3
DNA: TGTGCCAGCAGCCAAGCCAGGGTCCTCTCTGGAAACACCATATATTTT
CDR3: CASSQARVLSGNTIYF

V: TRBV12-3/TRBV12-4
size: many
D: TRBD2
J: TRBJ2-3
DNA: TGTGCCAGCAGTGGACTAGCGGGGCGCACAGATACGCAGTATTTT
CDR3: CASSGLAGRTDTQYF

V: TRBV3-1
size: NA
D: TRBD2
J: TRBJ2-3
DNA: TGTGCCAGCAGCCAAGAGCGCGGGAGGGGCGATACGCAGTATTTT
CDR3: CASSQERGRGDTQYF

V: TRBV27
size: NA
D: TRBD1
J: TRBJ2-4
DNA: TGTGCCAGCAGTTTAAGGGGGCAGTTCAAGCAGTACTTC
CDR3: CASSLRGQFKQYF

V: TRBV5-1
size: NA
D: NA
J: TRBJ2-1
DNA: TGCGCCAGCAGCTTGTTGCGGTCTGAGCAGTTCTTC
CDR3: CASSLLRSEQFF

V: TRBV20-1
size: NA
D: NA
J: TRBJ2-7
DNA: TGCAGTGCTAGCCACGGGGGTTCCCCCCTCTACGAGCAGTACTTC
CDR3: CSASHGGSPLYEQYF

V: TRBV7-6
size: NA
D: TRBD2
J: TRBJ2-5
DNA: TGTGCCAGCAGCTTAGCCTTCCTAGCGGGAGGTGGAGAGACCCAGTACTTC
CDR3: CASSLAFLAGGGETQYF

V: TRBV2
size: few
D: NA
J: TRBJ2-1
DNA: TGTGCCAGCAGTGATTTTTTGGCGGGGCCGGTCAATGAGCAGTTCTTC
CDR3: CASSDFLAGPVNEQFF

V: TRBV6-2/TRBV6-3
size: few
D: NA
J: TRBJ2-3
DNA: TGTGCCAGCAGCCAATATCGGTACACAGATACGCAGTATTTT
CDR3: CASSQYRYTDTQYF

V: TRBV29-1
size: NA
D: TRBD1
J: TRBJ2-7
DNA: TGCAGCGCCGGGACAGGGGGCATTGTGCAGTACTTC
CDR3: CSAGTGGIVQYF

V: TRBV10-3
size: NA
D: TRBD1
J: TRBJ2-3
DNA: TGTGCCATCAGTGCAGGTCCCAGGGGGCGAACAGATACGCAGTATTTT
CDR3: CAISAGPRGRTDTQYF

V: TRBV12-3/TRBV12-4
size: few
D: NA
J: TRBJ1-2
DNA: TGTGCCAGCAGTTCGATTAAGCCAAGCAGGGCGGGAGATGGCTACACCTTC
CDR3: CASSSIKPSRAGDGYTF

V: TRBV4-2
size: NA
D: TRBD2
J: TRBJ2-1
DNA: TGTGCCAGCAGCCGACACAGAACAACTAGCGGGGGGGCGGTTGAGCAGTTCTTC
CDR3: CASSRHRTTSGGAVEQFF

V: TRBV12-3/TRBV12-4
size: NA
D: NA
J: TRBJ2-7
DNA: TGTGCCAGCAGCACCCGACAGTTGGACTTATCCCACAATGAGCAGTACTTC
CDR3: CASSTRQLDLSHNEQYF

V: TRBV6-1
size: many
D: TRBD1
J: TRBJ2-3
DNA: TGTGCCAGCAGTGAAAGGGACAGGAGCACAGATACGCAGTATTTT
CDR3: CASSERDRSTDTQYF

V: TRBV13
size: few
D: NA
J: TRBJ1-4
DNA: TGTGCCAGCAGCTACACTAGTCGGGGAAAACTGTTTTTT
CDR3: CASSYTSRGKLFF

V: TRBV20-1
size: NA
D: TRBD1
J: TRBJ1-6
DNA: TGCAGTGCTAGGGGGACAGGTGGGGATTCACCCCTCCACTTT
CDR3: CSARGTGGDSPLHF

V: TRBV5-1
size: few
D: TRBD1
J: TRBJ2-3
DNA: TGCGCCAGCAGCCTACGGGACAGGGGAGGAGATACGCAGTATTTT
CDR3: CASSLRDRGGDTQYF

V: TRBV6-1
size: NA
D: TRBD1
J: TRBJ1-2
DNA: TGTGCCAGCAGGGACAGGGGACGGCTATTCTATGGCTACACCTTC
CDR3: CASRDRGRLFYGYTF

V: TRBV15
size: NA
D: NA
J: TRBJ1-1
DNA: TGTGCCACCAGCAGAGACCGAGGGCCTGAAGCTTTCTTT
CDR3: CATSRDRGPEAFF

V: TRBV15
size: NA
D: TRBD1
J: TRBJ2-4
DNA: TGTGCCACCAGCATCCGGGACAGCAAAAACATTCAGTACTTC
CDR3: CATSIRDSKNIQYF

V: TRBV6-1
size: NA
D: NA
J: TRBJ1-5
DNA: TGTGCCAGCACCGGGACACCGGTTAGCAATCAGCCCCGGCATTTT
CDR3: CASTGTPVSNQPRHF

V: TRBV2
size: few
D: TRBD1
J: TRBJ1-2
DNA: TGTGCCAGCAGTGAAGGAGACAGGGGGCTCCCTGACCCTCTCTATGGCTACACCTTC
CDR3: CASSEGDRGLPDPLYGYTF

V: TRBV21-1
size: few
D: NA
J: TRBJ2-1
DNA: TGTGCCAGCAGCAAATTAAGTTACAATGAGCAGTTCTTC
CDR3: CASSKLSYNEQFF

V: TRBV10-3
size: few
D: NA
J: TRBJ1-1
DNA: TGTGCCATCAGTAGAAAGACAGAGAACACTGAAGCTTTCTTT
CDR3: CAISRKTENTEAFF

V: TRBV5-1
size: few
D: TRBD2
J: TRBJ2-2
DNA: TGCGCCAGCAGCTTGCTTCGGGAGGACACCGGGGAGCTGTTTTTT
CDR3: CASSLLREDTGELFF

V: TRBV5-6
size: NA
D: TRBD1
J: TRBJ1-4
DNA: TGTGCCAGCAGCAGACCCCAGGGGGCAGGGGAAAAACTGTTTTTT
CDR3: CASSRPQGAGEKLFF

V: TRBV4-2
size: NA
D: NA
J: TRBJ2-7
DNA: TGTGCCAGCAGCCAAGATCACGGGGGCCCTTCCTACGAGCAGTACTTC
CDR3: CASSQDHGGPSYEQYF

V: TRBV27
size: NA
D: TRBD2
J: TRBJ2-1
DNA: TGTGCCAGCAGTTCACGGACTAGCGGTCGACGCAATGAGCAGTTCTTC
CDR3: CASSSRTSGRRNEQFF

V: TRBV2
size: few
D: NA
J: TRBJ1-1
DNA: TGTGCCAGCAGTGATTTTGTGGGAGTTGAAGCTTTCTTT
CDR3: CASSDFVGVEAFF

V: TRBV5-1
size: NA
D: NA
J: TRBJ2-3
DNA: TGCGCCAGCAGACAAAACCCAAGATTGCGGCGCACAGATACGCAGTATTTT
CDR3: CASRQNPRLRRTDTQYF

V: TRBV5-1
size: few
D: TRBD2
J: TRBJ2-1
DNA: TGCGCCAGCAGCTTGCATAGCGGGAGATTAAGTGAGCAGTTCTTC
CDR3: CASSLHSGRLSEQFF

V: TRBV25-1
size: few
D: NA
J: TRBJ1-4
DNA: TGTGCCAGCAGTGAATGGGCAGCAACTAATGAAAAACTGTTTTTT
CDR3: CASSEWAATNEKLFF

V: TRBV28
size: few
D: TRBD2
J: TRBJ2-1
DNA: TGTGCCACCCGGACTAGCGGGAAAGCGGAACTGCTTCAGTTCGTGCGGGAGCAGTTCTTC
CDR3: CATRTSGKAELLQFVREQFF

V: TRBV9
size: NA
D: NA
J: TRBJ1-2
DNA: TGTGCCAGCAGCGTAGAAGGGGGTTATGGCTACACCTTC
CDR3: CASSVEGGYGYTF

V: TRBV20-1
size: few
D: NA
J: TRBJ1-2
DNA: TGCAGTGCTAGACAACAGGAACAGGGCTATGGCTACACCTTC
CDR3: CSARQQEQGYGYTF

V: TRBV27
size: NA
D: TRBD2
J: TRBJ2-4
DNA: TGTGCCAGCAACCCCGGGACTAGCAATGAGCAGTACTTC
CDR3: CASNPGTSNEQYF

V: TRBV6-5
size: few
D: NA
J: TRBJ2-7
DNA: TGTGCCAGCAGTTACCGCCGGACCTACGAGCAGTACTTC
CDR3: CASSYRRTYEQYF

V: TRBV5-1
size: once
D: NA
J: TRBJ1-2
DNA: TGCGCCAGCAGCCGCCGGGAACACTATGGCTACACCTTC
CDR3: CASSRREHYGYTF

V: TRBV4-2
size: NA
D: TRBD1
J: TRBJ2-7
DNA: TGTGCCAGCAGCCGGACAGGGTCCGACTACGAGCAGTACTTC
CDR3: CASSRTGSDYEQYF

V: TRBV6-2/TRBV6-3
size: NA
D: TRBD1
J: TRBJ2-2
DNA: TGTGCCAGCAGCCAACAGGGGCACGGGGAGCTGTTTTTT
CDR3: CASSQQGHGELFF

V: TRBV5-5
size: few
D: NA
J: TRBJ2-3
DNA: TGTGCCAGCAGTCAGGACTTCGCAGATACGCAGTATTTT
CDR3: CASSQDFADTQYF

V: TRBV5-1
size: NA
D: NA
J: TRBJ1-1
DNA: TGCGCCAGCAGCTTGGCCAAGACAAAGGCTTTCTTT
CDR3: CASSLAKTKAFF